This T cell receptor beta chain derives from a study of a mutant IDH1 vaccine in newly diagnosed glioma. Study as a whole: Radiotherapy alone preceded vaccination by 4-6 weeks; alternatively, vaccination started with temozolomide cycles.

The time point here: week 11, during vaccination. In every dose of vaccine, 300 ug of mutant IDH1 20-mer peptide was given alongside topical imiquimod. On this clone itself: Antigen unknown.

Measured with immunoSEQ multiplex PCR; TCRdb has only the in-frame clones, and not every one. The data show about 67,000 clones, with around 89% seen just once and roughly 2.1% held by the top ten. V dropped 4 bases and J dropped 1; count of bases not matched to a gene: 3. The CDR3 runs to 15 residues. Germline CDR1 and CDR2: SNHLY and FYNNEI. The rearrangement joins TRBV2 to TRBJ2-5; 10 nucleotides agree with TRBD1. Sequencing was performed on PBMCs, taken from a glioma patient whose treatment included an IDH1 peptide vaccine. The TCR originated in a middle-aged man with glioma. The CDR3 loop is CASSAGQGTQETQYF. CDR3 nucleotides: TGTGCCAGCAGTGCGGGACAGGGGACCCAAGAGACCCAGTACTTC.